The rows below give T cell receptor beta chains drawn from one sample of a study of OX40 agonist ivuxolimab in advanced cancers. Only in-frame clones appear in the TCRdb table, and some are missing; sequencing was by immunoSEQ multiplex PCR. The table includes around 53,000 clones, over 75% detected once. The sample here was CD4+ or CD8+ T cells sorted from blood, taken in a trial of the OX40 agonist ivuxolimab. The receptor set was obtained from an adult with an advanced solid tumor such as melanoma, head and neck, liver or kidney cancer. Each CDR3 is given with its conserved first and last residue. D genes are given only for firm matches. Clone size is given for some rows only: seen once, a few or many times, or a class if the clone is expanded.

V gene	J gene	D gene	clone size	CDR3 protein	CDR3 DNA
TRBV27	TRBJ1-2	NA	few	CASSLSRLAPYGYTF	TGTGCCAGCAGTTTATCGAGGCTAGCCCCTTATGGCTACACCTTC
TRBV2	TRBJ1-4	TRBD1	NA	CASNRDRGISNEKLFF	TGTGCCAGCAACCGGGACAGGGGGATTTCTAATGAAAAACTGTTTTTT
TRBV7-3	TRBJ2-2	NA	NA	CASSLAIAGAGELFF	TGTGCCAGCAGCTTAGCTATTGCAGGGGCCGGGGAGCTGTTTTTT
TRBV7-9	TRBJ2-7	NA	NA	CASSHISYEQYF	TGTGCCAGCAGCCACATCTCCTACGAGCAGTACTTC
TRBV14	TRBJ2-2	NA	NA	CASSPRSGTGELFF	TGTGCCAGCAGCCCTCGAAGTGGGACCGGGGAGCTGTTTTTT
TRBV19	TRBJ2-5	NA	NA	CASSISGGKGETQYF	TGTGCCAGTAGTATATCGGGGGGCAAGGGGGAGACCCAGTACTTC
TRBV7-8	TRBJ2-5	NA	once	CASSFAGGAETQYF	TGTGCCAGCAGCTTCGCTGGGGGCGCGGAGACCCAGTACTTC
TRBV7-8	TRBJ2-5	TRBD1	once	CASSFGDSNQETQYF	TGTGCCAGCAGCTTTGGGGACAGTAACCAAGAGACCCAGTACTTC
TRBV4-1	TRBJ2-1	NA	NA	CASSGGKGSYNEQFF	TGCGCCAGCAGCGGGGGCAAGGGCTCCTACAATGAGCAGTTCTTC
TRBV7-6	TRBJ2-7	NA	NA	CASSSVISYEQYF	TGTGCCAGCAGCTCTGTAATTTCCTACGAGCAGTACTTC
TRBV5-4	TRBJ2-3	NA	NA	CASSPQRDTQYF	TGTGCCAGCAGCCCCCAACGAGATACGCAGTATTTT
TRBV6-5	TRBJ1-5	NA	NA	CASSDTYSNQPQHF	TGTGCCAGCAGTGACACTTATAGCAATCAGCCCCAGCATTTT
TRBV11-2	TRBJ2-2	NA	NA	CASSFRERNTGELFF	TGTGCCAGCAGCTTTCGGGAGAGGAACACCGGGGAGCTGTTTTTT
TRBV6-5	TRBJ1-1	TRBD1	NA	CASSVLQGQDTEAFF	TGTGCCAGCAGTGTTCTACAGGGGCAGGACACTGAAGCTTTCTTT
TRBV7-2	TRBJ1-3	NA	NA	CASSYTQPGNTIYF	TGTGCCAGCAGCTATACGCAGCCTGGAAACACCATATATTTT
TRBV29-1	TRBJ2-3	TRBD2	NA	CSVEEGLAGRRKDTQYF	TGCAGCGTTGAAGAAGGACTAGCGGGTAGACGGAAAGATACGCAGTATTTT
TRBV7-8	TRBJ1-6	TRBD1	NA	CASSFSTGQGAYSPLHF	TGTGCCAGCAGCTTCTCCACGGGACAGGGGGCGTATTCACCCCTCCACTTT
TRBV19	TRBJ1-1	TRBD1	NA	CASRDPGQGKGAFF	TGTGCCAGTAGAGATCCGGGACAGGGGAAGGGGGCTTTCTTT
TRBV11-3	TRBJ1-1	NA	NA	CASSLDGMNTEAFF	TGTGCCAGCAGCTTAGACGGCATGAACACTGAAGCTTTCTTT
TRBV4-2	TRBJ1-4	NA	NA	CASSQEAGINEKLFF	TGTGCCAGCAGCCAAGAGGCGGGGATTAATGAAAAACTGTTTTTT
TRBV9	TRBJ2-7	NA	NA	CASSVGGGAYEQYF	TGTGCCAGCAGCGTTGGCGGTGGCGCCTACGAGCAGTACTTC
TRBV6-6	TRBJ2-7	NA	NA	CASSYSTSEQYF	TGTGCCAGCAGTTACTCTACTTCCGAGCAGTACTTC
TRBV28	TRBJ2-7	NA	NA	CASNTWPSSYEQYF	TGTGCCAGCAACACCTGGCCGTCCTCCTACGAGCAGTACTTC
TRBV19	TRBJ2-5	NA	NA	CASSIVWGRAQETQYF	TGTGCCAGTAGTATAGTATGGGGCAGGGCCCAAGAGACCCAGTACTTC
TRBV7-3	TRBJ2-5	TRBD2	NA	CASSLNGRERETQYF	TGTGCCAGCAGCTTAAACGGGCGGGAGAGGGAGACCCAGTACTTC
TRBV6-1	TRBJ1-2	NA	NA	CASSELGSSNYGYTF	TGTGCCAGCAGTGAATTGGGGTCTTCTAACTATGGCTACACCTTC
TRBV15	TRBJ2-7	TRBD2	NA	CATSRDRGLAGQEQYF	TGTGCCACCAGCAGAGATCGAGGACTAGCGGGGCAGGAGCAGTACTTC
TRBV6-1	TRBJ1-3	NA	NA	CASSADSGNTIYF	TGTGCCAGCAGCGCTGACTCTGGAAACACCATATATTTT
TRBV30	TRBJ1-5	NA	NA	CAWNGGGHQPQHF	TGTGCCTGGAACGGGGGGGGGCATCAGCCCCAGCATTTT
TRBV2	TRBJ1-3	NA	NA	CASSESGNLNTIYF	TGTGCCAGCAGCGAAAGCGGGAATCTGAACACCATATATTTT
TRBV5-1	TRBJ2-5	NA	once	CASSNGETQYF	TGCGCCAGCAGCAATGGGGAGACCCAGTACTTC
TRBV20-1	TRBJ1-5	NA	NA	CSARGGGPQHF	TGCAGTGCTAGAGGGGGGGGGCCCCAGCATTTT
TRBV19	TRBJ2-2	NA	NA	CASRDRLTTGELFF	TGTGCCAGTAGAGACAGGTTAACCACCGGGGAGCTGTTTTTT
TRBV9	TRBJ2-5	NA	NA	CASSVEGATETQYF	TGTGCCAGCAGCGTGGAGGGGGCGACGGAGACCCAGTACTTC
TRBV29-1	TRBJ1-1	TRBD1	NA	CSARQGSNTEAFF	TGCAGCGCACGACAGGGCTCGAACACTGAAGCTTTCTTT
TRBV2	TRBJ2-1	TRBD2	NA	CASLRPLAGVNEQFF	TGTGCCAGCCTTAGGCCACTAGCGGGAGTTAATGAGCAGTTCTTC
TRBV15	TRBJ1-1	TRBD1	once	CATRGDRGLGNTEAFF	TGTGCCACCAGGGGGGACAGGGGGCTCGGAAACACTGAAGCTTTCTTT
TRBV7-3	TRBJ2-3	NA	once	CASSQHAADSTDTQYF	TGTGCCAGCAGCCAACATGCTGCGGACAGCACAGATACGCAGTATTTT
TRBV20-1	TRBJ2-1	NA	NA	CSASPYNEQFF	TGCAGTGCTAGCCCCTACAATGAGCAGTTCTTC
TRBV28	TRBJ2-7	NA	NA	CASSLDRFEQYF	TGTGCCAGCAGTTTAGACAGGTTTGAGCAGTACTTC
TRBV28	TRBJ1-3	NA	NA	CASSLDEGGDGNTIYF	TGTGCCAGCAGTTTAGACGAAGGGGGTGATGGAAACACCATATATTTT
TRBV15	TRBJ2-1	TRBD2	NA	CATSRGGSGSYEQFF	TGTGCCACCAGCAGAGGCGGTAGCGGGAGTTATGAGCAGTTCTTC
TRBV7-8	TRBJ2-1	NA	NA	CASSLIVRAYNEQFF	TGTGCCAGCAGCTTAATAGTCCGGGCCTACAATGAGCAGTTCTTC
TRBV10-2	TRBJ2-5	NA	NA	CASSLLGRLGGETQYF	TGCGCCAGCAGTCTTTTAGGTAGACTTGGCGGAGAGACCCAGTACTTC
TRBV15	TRBJ2-7	NA	NA	CATSRDHGGEQYF	TGTGCCACCAGCAGAGATCACGGAGGCGAGCAGTACTTC
TRBV10-2	TRBJ1-2	NA	NA	CASSEGRTPNYGYTF	TGCGCCAGCAGTGAAGGACGCACCCCGAACTATGGCTACACCTTC
TRBV10-3	TRBJ2-3	NA	NA	CAISVLYTDTQYF	TGTGCCATCAGTGTTCTCTACACAGATACGCAGTATTTT
TRBV11-2	TRBJ2-3	NA	NA	CASSFGTHDTQYF	TGTGCCAGCAGCTTTGGGACACACGATACGCAGTATTTT
TRBV4-1	TRBJ1-2	NA	few	CASSHQGIRYGYTF	TGCGCCAGCAGCCATCAAGGGATTCGCTATGGCTACACCTTC
TRBV5-4	TRBJ2-7	NA	NA	CASSSMGEQYF	TGTGCCAGCAGCTCGATGGGGGAGCAGTACTTC
TRBV6-5	TRBJ2-5	NA	NA	CASRGIGTDQETQYF	TGTGCCAGCAGGGGAATAGGGACGGACCAAGAGACCCAGTACTTC
TRBV7-3	TRBJ1-1	NA	few	CASSLSQGTEAFF	TGTGCCAGCAGCTTAAGTCAGGGAACTGAAGCTTTCTTT
TRBV19	TRBJ1-1	TRBD1	few	CASSRRQGPNTEAFF	TGTGCCAGTAGTAGGAGACAGGGCCCGAACACTGAAGCTTTCTTT
TRBV5-6	TRBJ2-7	NA	NA	CASSLRGTYEQYF	TGTGCCAGCAGCTTGAGGGGGACCTACGAGCAGTACTTC
TRBV19	TRBJ2-7	TRBD1	NA	CASSTKKQGGHEQYF	TGTGCCAGTAGTACCAAGAAACAGGGGGGCCACGAGCAGTACTTC
TRBV6-6	TRBJ1-5	NA	NA	CASRPGSHQPQHF	TGTGCCAGCAGACCGGGGTCCCATCAGCCCCAGCATTTT
TRBV30	TRBJ1-2	TRBD1	NA	CAWSFWPTGASYGYTF	TGTGCCTGGAGTTTTTGGCCAACAGGGGCCAGCTATGGCTACACCTTC
TRBV5-1	TRBJ2-3	NA	once	CASRDTDTQYF	TGCGCCAGCCGGGACACAGATACGCAGTATTTT
TRBV30	TRBJ2-2	TRBD1	NA	CAWRKGQGNGRTGELFF	TGTGCCTGGAGGAAGGGACAGGGTAACGGGCGGACCGGGGAGCTGTTTTTT